This T cell receptor beta chain was sequenced in a study of shared clonotypes between healthy human individuals (dated by TCRdb to 2019 to 2021). A note on the overall study: The cohort included three men and two women between 18 and 49 years of age. The study deeply sequenced blood TCR repertoires of five healthy adults to estimate repertoire size and the extent of clonotype sharing between individuals. Libraries were prepared and TCR repertoires were sequenced by different laboratories using diverse techniques, in order to increase sequencing depth and limit assay-specific biases. Leukapheresis yielded between about 0.94 and 9.5 billion PBMCs per donor. Results the study describes overall, beyond this receptor: Pairwise subsampling indicated that sequencing depth was expected to affect the degree of clonotype sharing among donors. Sampling was limited to blood, and TCR repertoires in tissue likely differ from TCR repertoires in blood. Because the study included a small number of donors, the genetic and exposure-history diversity represented was limited.

The donors were healthy, HIV-negative adults with no recently reported acute infections or vaccinations. Every donor was a Caucasian adult living in Nashville, Tennessee, USA. For unsorted samples, 70 million to 95 million PBMCs were counted, and genomic DNA was extracted using the QIAamp DNA Blood Mini kit. Blood was obtained by leukapheresis, after which PBMCs were separated by Ficoll-Histopaque density gradient centrifugation and cryopreserved in liquid nitrogen vapor phase. Using the deep immunoSEQ assay, multiplex PCR amplified TCR CDR3 regions from genomic DNA. Genomic DNA extracted from each cell subset was distributed evenly over all wells of several immunoSEQ 96-well plates, and each plate served as one replicate. For unsorted PBMC, 250 to 350 ng genomic DNA, equal to 25,000 to 35,000 T cell genomes, was loaded into each replicate PCR. Genomic DNA from unsorted PBMC was sequenced over ten immunoSEQ deep assay plates. The purified libraries were quantified using a Qubit 3.0 fluorometer, sized with a Bioanalyzer 2100, and then quantified again using the KAPA Library Quantification kit. Every immunoSEQ 96-well plate was sequenced on a dedicated single-read 150-cycle Illumina NextSeq 550 flow cell. In the source study's methods: Because the immunoSEQ output held only junctional sequences and lacked quality scores, the filtering could not match the filtering applied to full-length reads. To assign V/J genes and CDR3, sequences were annotated against IMGT germline references using PyIR, a Python wrapper for IgBLAST v1.9. Reads were removed for weak V/J assignments (E-value above 1e-6), missing CDR3, stop codons, out-of-frame junctions, or ambiguous translated residues. V3J clonotypes were defined as sequences sharing an identical inferred V gene, J gene, and CDR3 amino acid sequence. To compute the percentage overlap between repertoires, the number of shared unique clonotypes was divided by the size of the smaller repertoire. Three approaches were used to assess repertoire richness: RTK rarefaction, the Chao1 estimator, and Recon v2.1 estimates of unobserved clonotypes. TCRdb holds this immuneACCESS table with in-frame rearrangements only. Some clones are missing; in checked studies, unresolved V genes explain under half, and the rest has no known cause. That table supplies the V and J calls and clone size; D and trimming were determined from the DNA. The sample table contains 550,000 to 600,000 clones; only one count was recorded for around 81% of them. Around 12% of the sample is in the top ten clones.

To note about this clone: The antigen it binds to is not known. The input lacks base qualities; no much larger clone sits a single base away.

The sequence was collected from a woman aged 35 to 49 in good health. Some clones in this sample may be carry-over from other donors' samples. Sequenced sample: PBMCs.

The sequenced DNA is TGTGCCAGCAGTAAGGGGTTCATGGGCGAGCAGTACTTC. It translates as CASSKGFMGEQYF. The sequence joins TRBV28 to TRBJ2-7, with a tentative D gene TRBD1 over 5 matching bases. The germline V gene yields MDHEN for CDR1 and SYDVKM for CDR2. Trimming costs V 5 bases and J 6 bases, and their ends lie 14 bases apart. Inclusive of the bounding cysteine and phenylalanine, the CDR3 is 13 residues long. CDR3 DNA only is kept here, 39 bases in frame from base 1.